The TCR beta chain described here comes from a study of shared clonotypes between healthy human individuals. Study summary: The study enrolled two women and three men aged 18 to 49. CD8 memory received one plate per donor, CD8 naive two, CD4 memory three and CD4 naive three.

Germline V gene data show CDR1 as SEHNR and CDR2 as FQNEAQ (reference sequence). The V and J ends lost 3 bases and 3 bases respectively, with 6 bases between them. The CDR3 has 12 residues. Turning to this clone: This sample includes further DNA sequences coding for the same CDR3.

Naive-designated CD8 cells lacked CD45RO, were positively enriched for CCR7, and omitted terminally differentiated effector memory CD45RA+ cells. All donors were healthy HIV-negative adults lacking recent acute infections or vaccinations. Repertoires were generated with immunoSEQ multiplex PCR, while TCRdb's copy carries only in-frame clones and drops some. The data show about 800,000 clones, 90% to 98% seen once. The chain carries TRBV7-9 and TRBJ2-7; weak D call: TRBD2 (5 bases). Sequences were obtained from naive CD8+ T cells sorted from blood. This sequence was found in a man aged 25-40 years in good health. The CDR3 DNA sequence: TGTGCCAGCAGCTTCGGGGACTACGAGCAGTACTTC. This sequence encodes CASSFGDYEQYF.